This T cell receptor beta chain was sequenced for a study of cytomegalovirus exposure and HLA in healthy donors. The study, taken as a whole, reports: TCR beta chains associated with HLA were, in a later analysis, more clonally expanded than equally common others. In a later analysis, about 17,000 TCR beta sequences were associated with HLA alleles at 0.05 false discovery rate.

The junction had 3 bases not matched to a gene; V was cut back by 0 bases and J by 1 base. From germline, CDR1 is MNHEY and CDR2 SVGAGI. The CDR3 spans 16 residues. It was with 60 Vbeta and 13 Jbeta primers that the PCR ran. Generated by immunoSEQ multiplex PCR, the TCRdb table keeps only in-frame clones and is missing some. The sample holds roughly 140,000 clones, around 65% seen once. Worth noting for this clone: Its cognate antigen is unknown.

The specimen was PBMCs. The TCR sequence derives from a woman aged 25-40 years in good health and CMV-seropositive. V gene TRBV6-5 combines with J gene TRBJ1-5; 7 bases map to TRBD1. The CDR3 coding sequence is TGTGCCAGCAGTTACTCTGGGACAGAAAGCAATCAGCCCCAGCATTTT. It is translated as CASSYSGTESNQPQHF.